These 32 T cell receptor beta chains originate from one sample sequenced in a study of CD8 T cells in ankylosing spondylitis. Study outcomes and limitations: Within ankylosing spondylitis blood, a TCR beta motif made up of seven to nine highly homologous variants appeared to be characteristic.

TCRdb called the 5' RACE reads again in MiXCR, with one record for every CDR3 protein. The sample records 450,000 to 550,000 distinct CDR3 sequences, under 5.5% being singletons. These receptors have no identified antigens. Sequencing was done on a sample of blood, either unsorted or a sorted T cell fraction (not recorded which). The receptor source for this set is a male donor with ankylosing spondylitis.

This clonotype showed up many times. The chain combines TRBV28 with TRBJ2-6, with D unresolved. The length of the CDR3 is 13 residues. V was pared by 8 bases and J by 3 bases, with 8 bases between. CDR1 is MDHEN, CDR2 SYDVKM, per germline. CDR3 DNA: TGTGCCAGCCTCACAAGTGGGGCCAACGTCCTGACTTTC. Protein sequence: CASLTSGANVLTF.

This clonotype was picked up a small number of times. The chain employs TRBV28 and TRBJ2-2; perhaps TRBD1 as D (7 bases). Germline-derived CDR1 and CDR2 are MDHEN and SYDVKM. The CDR3 runs to 18 residues. The V end lost 6 bases, the J end lost 3 bases, and 23 bases lay between the germline ends. In DNA, the CDR3 is TGTGCCAGCAGAACCAAATCGGGCGGGGACAGTTACACCGGGGAGCTGTTTTTT. This codes for CASRTKSGGDSYTGELFF. Complete variable domain (other parts from reference TRBV28 and TRBJ2-2): DVKVTQSSRYLVKRTGEKVFLECVQDMDHENMFWYRQDPGLGLRLIYFSYDVKMKEKGDIPEGYSVSREKKERFSLILESASTNQTSMYLCASRTKSGGDSYTGELFFGEGSRLTVL.

This clonotype was seen ten or more times. The V and J genes are TRBV9 and TRBJ2-2; 7 bases match TRBD2. The CDR3 length is 18 residues. V shed 3 bases, J shed 7 bases, and the junction held 18 bases outside the gene matches. Per germline, CDR1 SGDLS and CDR2 YYNGEE. The CDR3 loop reads CASSGTGAGLVGFGELFF. CDR3 DNA: TGTGCCAGCAGCGGTACCGGGGCCGGACTAGTTGGGTTCGGGGAGCTGTTTTTT.

This clonotype has at least ten counts. V is TRBV7-2 and J is TRBJ2-7; D is perhaps TRBD1 or TRBD2 (6 bases each). CDR3 size: 15 residues. The germline CDR1 and CDR2 sequences are SGHTA and FQGNSA. Deletions cut 1 base from V and 1 base from J, with 11 bases between. The CDR3 spells CASSLGRGVSYEQYF. In nucleotides, the CDR3 is TGTGCCAGCAGCTTAGGGAGGGGGGTTTCCTACGAGCAGTACTTC.

This chain uses TRBV28 with TRBJ2-1; the D is unclear. With 6 bases removed from V and 3 bases from J, the gap between germline ends came to 15 bases. Germline V gene sequence: CDR1 MDHEN, CDR2 SYDVKM. The CDR3 is 15 amino acids. In DNA, the CDR3 is TGTGCCAGCAGCTTTACTCCTTCCCTCTACAATGAGCAGTTCTTC. Translation gives CASSFTPSLYNEQFF.

The table lists this clonotype with a few counts. The chain employs TRBV5-1 and TRBJ1-1; 11 positions agree with TRBD1. Germline lookup yields CDR1 SGHRS and CDR2 YFSETQ. The CDR3 contains 14 residues. The V and J ends lost 5 bases and 2 bases, in that order; junction bases with no gene match: 2. The CDR3 nucleotides read TGCGCCAGCAGGGGACAGGGGGGTAACACTGAAGCTTTCTTT. It is translated as CASRGQGGNTEAFF.

There are many counts of this clonotype. The chain joins TRBV10-3 to TRBJ2-1; 9 nucleotides align to TRBD2. V dropped 5 bases and J dropped 4; count of bases not matched to a gene: 3. Germline values: CDR1 ENHRY, CDR2 SYGVKD. The CDR3 sequence is 14 residues long. CDR3 bases: TGTGCCATCAGTTCCGCGGGGGGGTACAATGAGCAGTTCTTC. Protein product: CAISSAGGYNEQFF.

This clonotype came up many times. The chain carries TRBV12-3 or TRBV12-4 and TRBJ2-1; no reliable D call. The CDR3 runs 14 residues. V was shortened by 2 bases and J by 4 bases, with 9 bases between the two germline ends. The CDR3 DNA reads TGTGCCAGCAGTTTATCGAAGCCTTACAATGAGCAGTTCTTC. It encodes CASSLSKPYNEQFF.

Many counts were recorded for this clonotype. This chain links TRBV20-1 with TRBJ2-7, with D perhaps TRBD1 or TRBD2 (6 bases each). V lost 3 bases, J lost 0 bases, and 9 bases lay in between. The CDR3 totals 13 residues. Germline lookup yields CDR1 DFQATT and CDR2 SNEGSKA (reference sequence). The CDR3: CSASGGISYEQYF. The CDR3 DNA is TGCAGTGCTAGCGGGGGCATCTCCTACGAGCAGTACTTC.

This clonotype was recorded at least ten times. V usage is TRBV7-3 and J usage is TRBJ1-6; D not resolved. The length of the CDR3 is 16 residues. Germline V gene lookup returns CDR1 SGHTA and CDR2 FQGTGA. The ends were cut back, 1 base at V and 8 bases at J, with 15 bases in the middle. CDR3 coding DNA: TGTGCCAGCAGCTTAAGAGGACCCCCCAGTGATTCACCCCTCCACTTT. As protein: CASSLRGPPSDSPLHF.

CDR3 protein: CASSSESMVYNEQFF. In DNA, the CDR3 is TGTGCCAGCAGTTCCGAGTCGATGGTCTACAATGAGCAGTTCTTC. The rearrangement links TRBV28 to TRBJ2-1; no clear D gene. There are 15 residues in the CDR3. The germline V gene encodes CDR1 MDHEN and CDR2 SYDVKM. V was shortened by 4 bases and J by 3 bases, with 13 bases between the two germline ends.

This clonotype was seen many times. The chain carries TRBV6-1 and TRBJ2-1, with a weak D call TRBD2 (5 bases). The germline CDR1 and CDR2 sequences are MNHNS and SASEGT. Trimming left V 5 bases short and J 6 bases short, with 14 bases between. CDR3 length: 14 amino acids. The CDR3 nucleotides are TGTGCCAGCAGTCCGCGTCTAGAGGGCAATGAGCAGTTCTTC. Its protein is CASSPRLEGNEQFF.

This clonotype was detected ten times or more. This chain links TRBV20-1 with TRBJ1-3; D ambiguous. The CDR3 consists of 14 residues. The ends were cut back, 3 bases at V and 2 bases at J, with 11 bases in the middle. The germline V gene has CDR1 DFQATT and CDR2 SNEGSKA (reference sequence). CDR3 DNA sequence: TGCAGTGCTAGGGGCCTAGTCCCTGGAAACACCATATATTTT. Its protein is CSARGLVPGNTIYF.

This clonotype was counted many times. J is TRBJ1-2 and V is TRBV5-5; D is unresolved. The V end was cut by 0 bases, the J end by 4 bases, with 7 bases between. This CDR3 contains 13 residues. Germline loops: CDR1 SGHKS, CDR2 YYEKEE (reference sequence). The CDR3 region is CASSLDLVYGYTF. CDR3 bases: TGTGCCAGCAGCTTGGATTTAGTCTATGGCTACACCTTC.

This clonotype was seen ten or more times. J is TRBJ1-4 and V is TRBV6-5, with 10 positions matching TRBD1. Germline lookup yields CDR1 MNHEY and CDR2 SVGAGI. V dropped 2 bases and J dropped 5; count of bases not matched to a gene: 5. The CDR3 consists of 16 residues. The CDR3: CASSYAPGQGNEKLFF. DNA for the CDR3: TGTGCCAGCAGTTACGCACCGGGACAGGGGAATGAAAAACTGTTTTTT.

Of note for this clonotype: A much bigger clone sits one base away, suggesting this may be a read error. V gene TRBV18 combines with J gene TRBJ2-7, with D unresolved. The germline V gene has CDR1 KGHSH and CDR2 LQKENI. CDR3 length equals 12 residues. V was shortened by 2 bases and J by 5 bases, with 7 bases between the two germline ends. This chain's CDR3 is CASSPGRNEQYF. The DNA for the CDR3 is TGTGCCAGCTCACCAGGACGGAACGAGCAGTACTTC. The complete variable domain, with remaining parts taken from reference TRBV18 and TRBJ2-7, reads NAGVMQNPRHLVRRRGQEARLRCSPMKGHSHVYWYRQLPEEGLKFMVYLQKENIIDESGMPKERFSAEFPKEGPSILRIQQVVRGDSAAYFCASSPGRNEQYFGPGTRLTVT.

There are many counts of this clonotype. The chain links TRBV7-2 to TRBJ2-7; unclear D gene. This CDR3 spans 16 amino acids. Germline-derived CDR1 and CDR2 are SGHTA and FQGNSA. Trimming pared 4 bases from V and 4 bases from J, leaving 20 bases between. The DNA of the CDR3 is TGTGCCAGCAGCTCCGTTGGATTCCGGGCGACGTACGAGCAGTACTTC. Encoded protein: CASSSVGFRATYEQYF.

This clonotype was recorded at least ten times. V and J are TRBV6-1 and TRBJ2-7; TRBD2 matches at 10 bases. Germline V gives CDR1 MNHNS, CDR2 SASEGT. The CDR3 contains 14 residues. The V segment lost 8 bases and the J segment 2 bases; nucleotides outside the gene matches: 6. This CDR3 reads CASRQLAGTYEQYF. The CDR3 coding sequence is TGTGCCAGCCGCCAACTAGCGGGGACCTACGAGCAGTACTTC.

At least ten counts were recorded for this clonotype. V and J are TRBV12-3 or TRBV12-4 and TRBJ1-1, with TRBD1 identical over 8 bases. J lost 10 bases, V lost 3 bases, and 4 bases had no gene match. This CDR3 contains 12 residues. The CDR3, as DNA: TGTGCCAGCAGTTTTTCCGGACAGGGAGCTTTCTTT. Translation: CASSFSGQGAFF.

The chain combines TRBV7-3 with TRBJ2-2; the D call may be TRBD1 or TRBD2 (6 bases each). This CDR3 contains 20 residues. CDR1 is SGHTA and CDR2 is FQGTGA in the germline V gene. V lost 5 bases, J lost 0 bases, and 25 bases lay in between. The CDR3: CASSPRVGGPPGANTGELFF. The CDR3, as DNA: TGTGCCAGCAGCCCCCGAGTGGGGGGCCCTCCTGGTGCGAACACCGGGGAGCTGTTTTTT.

The table lists this clonotype with many counts. At one end, the junction sequence differs from germline, possibly due to a read error. The J gene is TRBJ2-1, the V gene TRBV12-3 or TRBV12-4; 12 bases are shared with TRBD1. The CDR3 sequence is 15 residues long. DNA for the CDR3: TGTGCCAGCAGTTTATCTATACTGGGACAGGGGGCGAGGGGCTTC. This sequence encodes CASSLSILGQGARGF.

The V call is TRBV5-1, the J call TRBJ2-6; D gene uncertain. V was shortened by 1 base and J by 0 bases, with 8 bases between the two germline ends. CDR1 and CDR2 (germline): SGHRS, YFSETQ. This CDR3 has 16 amino acids. DNA for the CDR3: TGCGCCAGCAGCTTGTTGTTCAACTCTGGGGCCAACGTCCTGACTTTC. It codes for CASSLLFNSGANVLTF.

This clonotype came up a few times. The V call is TRBV27, the J call TRBJ2-3; D unclear. The CDR3 has 12 amino acids. The ends were cut back, 8 bases at V and 5 bases at J, with 11 bases in the middle. Germline V gene data show CDR1 as MNHEY and CDR2 as SMNVEV (reference sequence). Here the CDR3 reads CASYPLGDTQYF. CDR3 DNA: TGTGCCAGCTACCCTCTCGGAGATACGCAGTATTTT.

The gene calls are TRBV20-1 and TRBJ1-5; D not certain. The germline CDR1 and CDR2 sequences are DFQATT and SNEGSKA (reference sequence). This CDR3 contains 16 residues. V was trimmed by 1 base and J by 0 bases, leaving 13 bases between them. CDR3: CSARAGGLYSNQPQHF. CDR3 nucleotide sequence: TGCAGTGCTAGAGCGGGTGGGTTATATAGCAATCAGCCCCAGCATTTT.

In its sample, this clonotype was seen many times. The V and J genes are TRBV12-3 or TRBV12-4 and TRBJ1-1; D ambiguous. The CDR3 is made up of 14 amino acids. Trimming pared 7 bases from V and 5 bases from J, leaving 17 bases between. The CDR3 sequence: CASTLGQRITEAFF. In nucleotides, the CDR3 is TGTGCCAGCACCTTGGGTCAGCGGATAACTGAAGCTTTCTTT.

At least ten counts were recorded for this clonotype. V and J are TRBV4-2 and TRBJ2-7; the match to TRBD2 covers 14 bases. Trimming removed 0 bases from V and 0 bases from J; junction bases left unmatched: 7. CDR1 is LGHNA, CDR2 YNFKEQ, per germline. The CDR3 spans 19 residues. The CDR3 loop is CASSQETSGRDYSSYEQYF. The CDR3 DNA is TGTGCCAGCAGCCAAGAGACTAGCGGGAGGGACTATAGCTCCTACGAGCAGTACTTC.

This clonotype was counted many times. V and J are TRBV29-1 and TRBJ1-1; 7 bases line up with TRBD1. After removal of 6 bases from V and 5 bases from J, the junction contained 6 bases not matched to a gene. CDR1 is SQVTM, CDR2 ANQGSEA, per germline. The CDR3 is 12 residues long. The CDR3 region has the DNA TGCAGCGTAGTCAGGGGGGGGACTGAAGCTTTCTTT. This gives the protein CSVVRGGTEAFF.

This clonotype has just a few counts. The V gene is TRBV6-2 or TRBV6-3, the J gene TRBJ2-5; the match to TRBD2 covers 11 bases. V lost 4 bases to trimming and J lost 5 bases; unmatched junction nucleotides: 6. This CDR3 region has 15 residues. The germline V gene has CDR1 MNHEY and CDR2 SVGEGT. CDR3 DNA sequence: TGTGCCAGCAGTTCGCTGTCTAGCGGGAGGGAGACCCAGTACTTC. The encoded protein is CASSSLSSGRETQYF.

Many counts were recorded for this clonotype. The CDR3 bases are TGTGCCAGCAGCCAAGATCCCCCCCACTTCGGGAGGGCCGCGAACGAGCAGTACTTC. It specifies CASSQDPPHFGRAANEQYF. The rearrangement uses TRBV3-1 and TRBJ2-7, with TRBD2 matching over 8 bases. V gave up 0 bases and J gave up 5 bases; unmatched junction bases: 18. CDR1 LGHDT and CDR2 YNNKEL come from the germline V gene (reference sequence). CDR3 size: 19 residues.

This clonotype was observed at least ten times. V gene TRBV4-3 combines with J gene TRBJ1-2; tentative D call: TRBD1 (6 bases). This CDR3 region has 15 residues. V was trimmed by 1 base and J by 3 bases, leaving 12 bases between them. The V gene's germline CDR1 is LGHNA and CDR2 YSLEER. CDR3 in amino acids: CASSQVRGQDYGYTF. CDR3 coding DNA: TGCGCCAGCAGCCAAGTGCGGGGGCAGGACTATGGCTACACCTTC.

In this sample, this clonotype turned up many times. The chain couples TRBV5-1 to TRBJ1-2; TRBD1 matches 8 bases. Germline values: CDR1 SGHRS, CDR2 YFSETQ. This CDR3 spans 15 amino acids. V was pared by 3 bases and J by 6 bases, with 10 bases of the junction left unmatched. The CDR3 coding sequence is TGCGCCAGCAGCTGGGTCACAGGGGGAACTGATGGCTACACCTTC. Residues: CASSWVTGGTDGYTF. The full variable domain, its missing parts supplied by reference TRBV5-1 and TRBJ1-2, is KAGVTQTPRYLIKTRGQQVTLSCSPISGHRSVSWYQQTPGQGLQFLFEYFSETQRNKGNFPGRFSGRQFSNSRSEMNVSTLELGDSALYLCASSWVTGGTDGYTFGSGTRLTVV.

This clonotype was picked up many times. The chain uses TRBV18 and TRBJ1-2; D is undetermined. V lost 4 bases and J 10 bases, leaving 16 bases between the germline ends. This CDR3 has 13 residues. Germline V lookup: CDR1 KGHSH, CDR2 LQKENI. CDR3 amino acids: CASSLEVQWDYTF. The CDR3 DNA follows: TGTGCCAGCTCACTAGAGGTTCAATGGGACTACACCTTC.